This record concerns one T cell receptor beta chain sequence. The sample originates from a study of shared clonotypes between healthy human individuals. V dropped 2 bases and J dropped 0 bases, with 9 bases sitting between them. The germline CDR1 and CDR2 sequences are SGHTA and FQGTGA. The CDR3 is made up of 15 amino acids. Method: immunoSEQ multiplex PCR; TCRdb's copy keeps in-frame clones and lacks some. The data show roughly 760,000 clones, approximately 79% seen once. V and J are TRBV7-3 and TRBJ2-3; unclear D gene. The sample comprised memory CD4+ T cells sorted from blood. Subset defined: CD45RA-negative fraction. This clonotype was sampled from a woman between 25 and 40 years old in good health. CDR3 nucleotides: TGTGCCAGCAGCTTATTAGGGATGAGCACAGATACGCAGTATTTT. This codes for CASSLLGMSTDTQYF.